This is a list of T cell receptor beta chains from one sample in a study of OX40 agonist ivuxolimab in advanced cancers. Libraries were prepared by immunoSEQ multiplex PCR; TCRdb keeps only in-frame clonotypes and omits some of them. The sample comprises some 61,000 clones, roughly 80% of which are singletons, and 1.6% rests with the top ten. Sequenced here: CD4+ or CD8+ T cells sorted from blood, sampled in a trial of the OX40 agonist ivuxolimab. These receptor sequences come from an adult with an advanced solid tumor such as melanoma, head and neck, liver or kidney cancer. Both conserved end residues are part of each CDR3. Each record gives: J gene, D gene, V gene, clone size, CDR3 DNA, CDR3 protein. A D gene is named only where the DNA matches it firmly. Not all rows give a size; the values are once, few, many and, for expanded clones, a class.

j_call: TRBJ2-1
d_call: -
v_call: TRBV19
clone_size: -
cdr3_nt: TGTGCCAGTAGTCAAAGAGGTGAGCAGTTCTTC
cdr3_aa: CASSQRGEQFF

j_call: TRBJ2-1
d_call: -
v_call: TRBV5-1
clone_size: -
cdr3_nt: TGCGCCAGCAGCTTTGGAAGGGGGGCACGATATGAGCAGTTCTTC
cdr3_aa: CASSFGRGARYEQFF

j_call: TRBJ2-7
d_call: -
v_call: TRBV7-8
clone_size: -
cdr3_nt: TGTGCCAGCAGCAGCCAACCTTTTGGCGAGCAGTACTTC
cdr3_aa: CASSSQPFGEQYF

j_call: TRBJ2-7
d_call: TRBD1
v_call: TRBV18
clone_size: -
cdr3_nt: TGTGCCAGCTCACCTCTTCCGGGACAGGGTTCCTACGAGCAGTACTTC
cdr3_aa: CASSPLPGQGSYEQYF

j_call: TRBJ2-7
d_call: -
v_call: TRBV11-2
clone_size: -
cdr3_nt: TGTGCCAGCAGCTTAGGGACAGCATCCTACGAGCAGTACTTC
cdr3_aa: CASSLGTASYEQYF

j_call: TRBJ2-5
d_call: -
v_call: TRBV14
clone_size: -
cdr3_nt: TGTGCCAGCAGCCGGCCACTCGGACGGTCTGAGACCCAGTACTTC
cdr3_aa: CASSRPLGRSETQYF

j_call: TRBJ2-1
d_call: -
v_call: TRBV7-9
clone_size: -
cdr3_nt: TGTGCCAGCAGCTTTGCAGCATACAATGAGCAGTTCTTC
cdr3_aa: CASSFAAYNEQFF

j_call: TRBJ2-2
d_call: -
v_call: TRBV11-2
clone_size: -
cdr3_nt: TGTGCCAGCAGCCGGCGCACCGGGGAGCTGTTTTTT
cdr3_aa: CASSRRTGELFF

j_call: TRBJ2-7
d_call: -
v_call: TRBV5-1
clone_size: -
cdr3_nt: TGCGCCAGCAGCTTGGACACTACCAGGACCTACGAGCAGTACTTC
cdr3_aa: CASSLDTTRTYEQYF

j_call: TRBJ2-1
d_call: -
v_call: TRBV11-2
clone_size: -
cdr3_nt: TGTGCCAGCAGCCCGGTTACGAATGAGCAGTTCTTC
cdr3_aa: CASSPVTNEQFF

j_call: TRBJ2-7
d_call: TRBD1
v_call: TRBV5-1
clone_size: few
cdr3_nt: TGCGCCAGCAGCTTGGGGACAGGCTACGAGCAGTACTTC
cdr3_aa: CASSLGTGYEQYF

j_call: TRBJ2-7
d_call: TRBD1
v_call: TRBV7-3
clone_size: -
cdr3_nt: TGTGCCAGCAGCCTTGGGACAGGGAAAAAGTACTTC
cdr3_aa: CASSLGTGKKYF

j_call: TRBJ2-5
d_call: -
v_call: TRBV15
clone_size: -
cdr3_nt: TGTGCCACCAGCAACCGGCGGGAAGAGACCCAGTACTTC
cdr3_aa: CATSNRREETQYF

j_call: TRBJ1-1
d_call: -
v_call: TRBV10-3
clone_size: -
cdr3_nt: TGTGCCATCAAAGAGGAGATTGGGACCCCGAACACTGAAGCTTTCTTT
cdr3_aa: CAIKEEIGTPNTEAFF

j_call: TRBJ2-2
d_call: TRBD2
v_call: TRBV5-1
clone_size: -
cdr3_nt: TGCGCCAGCAGCTTGGTTGGTAGCGGGAGGGCCTCGACCGGGGAGCTGTTTTTT
cdr3_aa: CASSLVGSGRASTGELFF

j_call: TRBJ1-4
d_call: -
v_call: TRBV6-5
clone_size: -
cdr3_nt: TGTGCCAGCAGTTACTCGAGCTGGGCGAGAAATGAAAAACTGTTTTTT
cdr3_aa: CASSYSSWARNEKLFF

j_call: TRBJ1-6
d_call: -
v_call: TRBV30
clone_size: -
cdr3_nt: TGTGCCTGGAGTACCACCCGTACAGGGTTCTTCCACTTT
cdr3_aa: CAWSTTRTGFFHF

j_call: TRBJ2-1
d_call: -
v_call: TRBV19
clone_size: -
cdr3_nt: TGTGCCAGTAGTATTGGGGGGGGCGCGTTAAATGAGCAGTTCTTC
cdr3_aa: CASSIGGGALNEQFF

j_call: TRBJ2-5
d_call: -
v_call: TRBV7-2
clone_size: -
cdr3_nt: TGTGCCAGCAGCCAAGGGCTCCTTCGGGAAGAGACCCAGTACTTC
cdr3_aa: CASSQGLLREETQYF

j_call: TRBJ1-5
d_call: TRBD1
v_call: TRBV19
clone_size: -
cdr3_nt: TGTGCCAGTAGTGCGGACAGGTCAAGGCAGCCCCAGCATTTT
cdr3_aa: CASSADRSRQPQHF

j_call: TRBJ2-2
d_call: TRBD2
v_call: TRBV19
clone_size: -
cdr3_nt: TGTGCCAGCCAGCGGGGGCCTAACACCGGGGAGCTGTTTTTT
cdr3_aa: CASQRGPNTGELFF

j_call: TRBJ1-5
d_call: -
v_call: TRBV27
clone_size: few
cdr3_nt: TGTGCCAGCAGTTTATCCGGGGGAGGTCGAGATCAGCCCCAGCATTTT
cdr3_aa: CASSLSGGGRDQPQHF

j_call: TRBJ2-5
d_call: -
v_call: TRBV14
clone_size: -
cdr3_nt: TGTGCCAGCAGCCAACGAGAGACCCAGTACTTC
cdr3_aa: CASSQRETQYF

j_call: TRBJ1-5
d_call: -
v_call: TRBV30
clone_size: many
cdr3_nt: TGTGCCTGGAGCCGGAGGGGGGGCAATCAGCCCCAGCATTTT
cdr3_aa: CAWSRRGGNQPQHF

j_call: TRBJ2-1
d_call: -
v_call: TRBV28
clone_size: -
cdr3_nt: TGTGCCAGCAGTTCCTCGGACGGACGCATGGCGGGTAGGGACAATGAGCAGTTCTTC
cdr3_aa: CASSSSDGRMAGRDNEQFF

j_call: TRBJ2-2
d_call: -
v_call: TRBV5-1
clone_size: -
cdr3_nt: TGCGCCAGCAGCGAGGGATTGGACACCGGGGAGCTGTTTTTT
cdr3_aa: CASSEGLDTGELFF

j_call: TRBJ2-2
d_call: TRBD2
v_call: TRBV5-1
clone_size: once
cdr3_nt: TGCGCCAGCAGCCGGACTAGCGGGGGCAACACCGGGGAGCTGTTTTTT
cdr3_aa: CASSRTSGGNTGELFF

j_call: TRBJ2-1
d_call: -
v_call: TRBV10-3
clone_size: -
cdr3_nt: TGTGCCATCAGTGAGTCGGGGCGGACCTACAATGAGCAGTTCTTC
cdr3_aa: CAISESGRTYNEQFF

j_call: TRBJ2-2
d_call: -
v_call: TRBV7-8
clone_size: -
cdr3_nt: TGTGCCAGCAGCTTAGGCGGTACTGGACGATCGAACACCGGGGAGCTGTTTTTT
cdr3_aa: CASSLGGTGRSNTGELFF

j_call: TRBJ1-2
d_call: TRBD1
v_call: TRBV27
clone_size: -
cdr3_nt: TGTGCCAGCAACCGGGACAGGGGGAACTATGGCTACACCTTC
cdr3_aa: CASNRDRGNYGYTF

j_call: TRBJ1-1
d_call: TRBD1
v_call: TRBV10-3
clone_size: -
cdr3_nt: TGTGCCATCAGTGAGTCGACAGGGGGGACTGAAGCTTTCTTT
cdr3_aa: CAISESTGGTEAFF

j_call: TRBJ2-5
d_call: -
v_call: TRBV7-9
clone_size: -
cdr3_nt: TGTGCCAGCAGCTTAATTGAAGAGACCCAGTACTTC
cdr3_aa: CASSLIEETQYF

j_call: TRBJ1-1
d_call: -
v_call: TRBV30
clone_size: -
cdr3_nt: TGTGCCTGGAGTGGTCAGGCGAACACTGAAGCTTTCTTT
cdr3_aa: CAWSGQANTEAFF

j_call: TRBJ2-3
d_call: TRBD2
v_call: TRBV7-9
clone_size: -
cdr3_nt: TGTGCCAGCAGCTTAGCTAGCGGGAAGGCAGATACGCAGTATTTT
cdr3_aa: CASSLASGKADTQYF

j_call: TRBJ2-7
d_call: -
v_call: TRBV10-3
clone_size: few
cdr3_nt: TGTGCCATCAGGTCCCAGGGGGGAGACTACGAGCAGTACTTC
cdr3_aa: CAIRSQGGDYEQYF

j_call: TRBJ1-5
d_call: TRBD1
v_call: TRBV27
clone_size: -
cdr3_nt: TGTGCCAGCAGTAGACAGGGCCCTGGGAGCAATCAGCCCCAGCATTTT
cdr3_aa: CASSRQGPGSNQPQHF

j_call: TRBJ2-3
d_call: -
v_call: TRBV5-1
clone_size: -
cdr3_nt: TGCGCCAGCAGCTTGGCCGGCGCAGGGACAGATACGCAGTATTTT
cdr3_aa: CASSLAGAGTDTQYF

j_call: TRBJ2-2
d_call: -
v_call: TRBV29-1
clone_size: once
cdr3_nt: TGCAGCGTAGCCGGACAGGGAGGGGCCGGGGAGCTGTTTTTT
cdr3_aa: CSVAGQGGAGELFF

j_call: TRBJ1-6
d_call: -
v_call: TRBV5-4
clone_size: medium-sized
cdr3_nt: TGTGCCAGCAGCTTGGGGGCCCTGAGGGATTCACCCCTCCACTTT
cdr3_aa: CASSLGALRDSPLHF

j_call: TRBJ2-5
d_call: -
v_call: TRBV7-6
clone_size: -
cdr3_nt: TGTGCCAGCAGCTTAGGCAGGCAAGAGACCCAGTACTTC
cdr3_aa: CASSLGRQETQYF

j_call: TRBJ2-3
d_call: -
v_call: TRBV5-1
clone_size: -
cdr3_nt: TGCGCCAGCAGCTCTACTAGTGATAGCACAGATACGCAGTATTTT
cdr3_aa: CASSSTSDSTDTQYF

j_call: TRBJ2-7
d_call: TRBD2
v_call: TRBV11-2
clone_size: -
cdr3_nt: TGTGCCAGCAGCCCTTCTTGGCGGGAGCGCCACGAGCAGTACTTC
cdr3_aa: CASSPSWRERHEQYF

j_call: TRBJ1-1
d_call: -
v_call: TRBV5-1
clone_size: -
cdr3_nt: TGCGCCAGCAGCTTGGACGGTCAAACTGAAGCTTTCTTT
cdr3_aa: CASSLDGQTEAFF

j_call: TRBJ2-7
d_call: TRBD1
v_call: TRBV6-5
clone_size: -
cdr3_nt: TGTGCCAGCAGTACTTCCGGGACAGGGACATCTGAGCAGTACTTC
cdr3_aa: CASSTSGTGTSEQYF

j_call: TRBJ1-4
d_call: -
v_call: TRBV7-6
clone_size: -
cdr3_nt: TGTGCCAGCAGCTTAGGCAGTACTCCTACAAATGAAAAACTGTTTTTT
cdr3_aa: CASSLGSTPTNEKLFF

j_call: TRBJ2-3
d_call: -
v_call: TRBV9
clone_size: -
cdr3_nt: TGTGCCAGCAGCCCGTCGTGGGGGGGCACAGATACGCAGTATTTT
cdr3_aa: CASSPSWGGTDTQYF

j_call: TRBJ2-3
d_call: -
v_call: TRBV20-1
clone_size: -
cdr3_nt: TGCAGTGCTAGACCACAGGAAACGCAGTATTTT
cdr3_aa: CSARPQETQYF

j_call: TRBJ2-2
d_call: TRBD1
v_call: TRBV5-4
clone_size: -
cdr3_nt: TGTGCCAGCAGCTGGTACAGGGGGGAGGACACCGGGGAGCTGTTTTTT
cdr3_aa: CASSWYRGEDTGELFF

j_call: TRBJ1-3
d_call: TRBD1
v_call: TRBV4-1
clone_size: -
cdr3_nt: TGCGCCAGCAGCCGACCGGGACAGGGCTCTGGAAACACCATATATTTT
cdr3_aa: CASSRPGQGSGNTIYF

j_call: TRBJ2-3
d_call: TRBD2
v_call: TRBV7-2
clone_size: -
cdr3_nt: TGTGCCAGCAGCCAAAGACCCCTAAGCGGGGGGGGAACAGATACGCAGTATTTT
cdr3_aa: CASSQRPLSGGGTDTQYF

j_call: TRBJ1-2
d_call: TRBD1
v_call: TRBV6-5
clone_size: -
cdr3_nt: TGTGCCAGCAGACCACAGGGGGCTGGGTATGGCTACACCTTC
cdr3_aa: CASRPQGAGYGYTF

j_call: TRBJ1-3
d_call: TRBD1
v_call: TRBV6-1
clone_size: -
cdr3_nt: TGTGCCAGCAGTCAAAGGGGGCTGACTGGAAACACCATATATTTT
cdr3_aa: CASSQRGLTGNTIYF

j_call: TRBJ2-6
d_call: -
v_call: TRBV27
clone_size: -
cdr3_nt: TGTGCCAGCAGTAAAGACCTAAACACTGGGGCCAACGTCCTGACTTTC
cdr3_aa: CASSKDLNTGANVLTF

j_call: TRBJ1-1
d_call: -
v_call: TRBV5-6
clone_size: -
cdr3_nt: TGTGCCAGCAGCTCTGGTGGCAGGGAGGGGAGCACTGAAGCTTTCTTT
cdr3_aa: CASSSGGREGSTEAFF